The 20 T cell receptor beta chains given below trace back to one sample, sequenced in a study of OX40 agonist ivuxolimab in advanced cancers. Measured with immunoSEQ multiplex PCR; TCRdb has only the in-frame clones, and not every one. The table has about 67,000 clones, around 83% seen once; the top ten hold 2.4%. The specimen was CD4+ or CD8+ T cells sorted from blood, collected in a trial of the OX40 agonist ivuxolimab. The receptors were sampled from an adult with an advanced solid tumor such as melanoma, head and neck, liver or kidney cancer.

The gene calls are TRBV19 and TRBJ2-7, with 8 nucleotides matching TRBD1. The CDR3 extends over 12 amino acids. V lost 5 bases to trimming and J lost 6 bases; unmatched junction nucleotides: 3. The germline gives CDR1 LNHDA, CDR2 SQIVND (reference sequence). The CDR3 protein is CASSQGAAEQYF. The CDR3 region has the DNA TGTGCCAGTAGTCAGGGGGCGGCCGAGCAGTACTTC.

This rearrangement joins TRBV6-5 to TRBJ2-3; 7 nucleotides align to TRBD1. The CDR3 has 15 amino acids. Germline-derived CDR1 and CDR2 are MNHEY and SVGAGI. The V segment lost 2 bases and the J segment 5 bases; nucleotides outside the gene matches: 7. CDR3: CASSYRAGGRDTQYF. CDR3 nucleotide sequence: TGTGCCAGCAGTTACCGAGCAGGGGGAAGAGATACGCAGTATTTT.

The genes are TRBV19 and TRBJ1-1; the match to TRBD1 covers 8 bases. Looked up from germline, CDR1 is LNHDA and CDR2 is SQIVND (reference sequence). CDR3 length: 13 amino acids. Germline trimming cut 8 bases from V and 6 bases from J; bases unmatched to any gene: 8. CDR3 sequence (DNA): TGTGCCAGTGGTTCCAGGGGGCTAGCTGAAGCTTTCTTT. Its protein product is CASGSRGLAEAFF. Based on the CDR3 plus reference TRBV19 and TRBJ1-1, the full variable domain is DGGITQSPKYLFRKEGQNVTLSCEQNLNHDAMYWYRQDPGQGLRLIYYSQIVNDFQKGDIAEGYSVSREKKESFPLTVTSAQKNPTAFYLCASGSRGLAEAFFGQGTRLTVV.

This clone was recorded once. The V call is TRBV5-5, the J call TRBJ1-3, with D perhaps TRBD1 (5 bases). The V end was cut by 4 bases, the J end by 0 bases, with 11 bases between. This CDR3 spans 15 amino acids. The germline CDR1 and CDR2 sequences are SGHKS and YYEKEE (reference sequence). Written as DNA, the CDR3 is TGTGCCAGCAGCCAGGGACCGTTCTCTGGAAACACCATATATTTT. It translates to CASSQGPFSGNTIYF.

The chain recombines TRBV19 with TRBJ1-1, with TRBD1 matching 8 bases. Germline lookup yields CDR1 LNHDA and CDR2 SQIVND (reference sequence). V was pared by 6 bases and J by 4 bases, with 13 bases of the junction left unmatched. The CDR3 spans 16 residues. The chain's CDR3 is CASRKYPRTGITEAFF. CDR3 bases: TGTGCCAGTAGGAAATACCCCCGGACAGGGATCACTGAAGCTTTCTTT.

This chain uses TRBV27 with TRBJ1-6; no clear D gene. Germline V gene data show CDR1 as MNHEY and CDR2 as SMNVEV (reference sequence). The CDR3 sequence is 13 residues long. The V and J ends lost 4 bases and 8 bases respectively, with 9 bases between them. The CDR3 sequence is CASSSGRDSPLHF. Here the CDR3 DNA reads TGTGCCAGCAGTTCCGGGAGGGATTCACCCCTCCACTTT.

A remark on this clone: The sample has other DNA sequences that encode this CDR3 too. The rearrangement uses TRBV7-9 and TRBJ1-1, with 7 bases that match TRBD1. The J segment lost 4 bases and the V segment lost 0 bases, leaving 2 bases of the junction unmatched. This CDR3 has 14 amino acids. Looked up from germline, CDR1 is SEHNR and CDR2 is FQNEAQ (reference sequence). The DNA of the CDR3 is TGTGCCAGCAGCTTAGCAGGGGGCCCCACTGAAGCTTTCTTT. Protein product: CASSLAGGPTEAFF. The whole variable domain, remainder taken from reference TRBV7-9 and TRBJ1-1, is DTGVSQNPRHKITKRGQNVTFRCDPISEHNRLYWYRQTLGQGPEFLTYFQNEAQLEKSRLLSDRFSAERPKGSFSTLEIQRTEQGDSAMYLCASSLAGGPTEAFFGQGTRLTVV.

The J gene is TRBJ1-2, the V gene TRBV7-9; D call uncertain. From germline, CDR1 is SEHNR and CDR2 FQNEAQ (reference sequence). V was shortened by 1 base and J by 4 bases, with 10 bases between the two germline ends. CDR3 length: 14 residues. Here the CDR3 DNA reads TGTGCCAGCAGCTTAGACGCAGCCAGCTATGGCTACACCTTC. Translated, it gives CASSLDAASYGYTF.

This rearrangement joins TRBV28 to TRBJ1-2, with 8 bases lining up with TRBD1. Germline assignment: CDR1 MDHEN and CDR2 SYDVKM. V trimming: 4 bases; J trimming: 8 bases; junction bases outside the gene matches: 9. This CDR3 comprises 14 residues. The CDR3 DNA reads as TGTGCCAGCAGTTGGACAGGGAGGCAGCGAGGCTACACCTTC. Protein product: CASSWTGRQRGYTF.

This rearrangement joins TRBV6-6 to TRBJ1-2; no clear D gene. Per germline, CDR1 MNHNY and CDR2 SVGAGI (reference sequence). The CDR3 length is 13 residues. The V end was cut by 7 bases, the J end by 6 bases, with 15 bases between. The CDR3 sequence: CASTLDSLHGYTF. CDR3 nucleotide sequence: TGTGCCAGCACCTTAGACTCCCTCCATGGCTACACCTTC.

This clone showed up just once. J is TRBJ2-2 and V is TRBV11-2, with D possibly TRBD2 on 5 matching bases. CDR1 is SGHAT and CDR2 is FQNNGV in the germline V gene. The CDR3 has 16 amino acids. The V end lost 5 bases, the J end lost 5 bases, and 18 bases lay between the germline ends. The CDR3 region is CASSPLAARGTGELFF. The CDR3 nucleotides read TGTGCCAGCAGCCCCCTAGCTGCCCGGGGTACCGGGGAGCTGTTTTTT.

V gene TRBV7-8 combines with J gene TRBJ2-5; possibly TRBD2 for D (6 bases). There are 15 residues in the CDR3. The germline gives CDR1 SGHVS, CDR2 FQNEAQ. The V gene lost 3 bases and the J gene lost 5 bases, with 16 bases spanning the gap. CDR3 sequence (DNA): TGTGCCAGCAGCTTTATTTGGGGGGTCGGGGAGACCCAGTACTTC. It is translated as CASSFIWGVGETQYF.

The V and J genes are TRBV5-4 and TRBJ2-5; 8 nucleotides line up with TRBD2. The V gene's germline CDR1 is SGHNT and CDR2 YYREEE (reference sequence). This CDR3 region has 14 residues. V lost 4 bases and J lost 7; bases outside the gene matches: 9. CDR3 nucleotide sequence: TGTGCCAGCAGCCTCCCGGGGGGGTCCGGGACCCAGTACTTC. Protein sequence: CASSLPGGSGTQYF. Full variable domain (remainder filled in from reference TRBV5-4 and TRBJ2-5): ETGVTQSPTHLIKTRGQQVTLRCSSQSGHNTVSWYQQALGQGPQFIFQYYREEENGRGNFPPRFSGLQFPNYSSELNVNALELDDSALYLCASSLPGGSGTQYFGPGTRLLVL.

The chain carries TRBV7-9 and TRBJ2-7, with 11 nucleotides matching TRBD2. The junction had 10 bases not matched to a gene; V was cut back by 5 bases and J by 4 bases. Germline V gives CDR1 SEHNR, CDR2 FQNEAQ (reference sequence). There are 16 residues in the CDR3. In DNA form, the CDR3 reads TGTGCCAGCAGCGCTAGACTAGCGGGGATCCTTTACGAGCAGTACTTC. As protein: CASSARLAGILYEQYF.

This clone was seen more than once but under ten times. The chain has TRBV2 and TRBJ2-3; TRBD2 aligns across 13 bases. Germline CDR1 and CDR2: SNHLY and FYNNEI. V lost 9 bases to trimming and J lost 3 bases; unmatched junction nucleotides: 12. This CDR3 region has 17 residues. The CDR3 here is CASLLAGGLGDTDTQYF. In DNA form, the CDR3 reads TGTGCCAGTTTACTAGCGGGGGGGCTTGGCGATACAGATACGCAGTATTTT.

The CDR3 sequence is CARSLRTSGEETQYF. Here the CDR3 DNA reads TGTGCCAGAAGCCTAAGGACTAGCGGGGAAGAGACCCAGTACTTC. The rearrangement links TRBV5-3 to TRBJ2-5; 12 nucleotides line up with TRBD2. TRBV5-3 is an open reading frame, and its role is uncertain. CDR3 length: 15 amino acids. The V and J ends lost 4 bases and 3 bases, in that order; junction bases with no gene match: 4.

This clone was counted once. The chain has TRBV11-1 and TRBJ2-5; no clear D gene. V was clipped by 4 bases and J by 5 bases, with 8 bases between them. Per germline, CDR1 SGHAT and CDR2 FQDESV (reference sequence). CDR3 length: 12 amino acids. CDR3 in amino acids: CASSSPWETQYF. The DNA of the CDR3 is TGTGCCAGCAGCTCCCCATGGGAGACCCAGTACTTC.

The chain recombines TRBV5-4 with TRBJ2-5, with 11 bases that match TRBD1. Germline CDR1 is SGHNT and CDR2 is YYREEE (reference sequence). The CDR3 loop spans 15 amino acids. The trim removed 0 bases at V and 5 bases at J, leaving 3 bases unmatched. CDR3 region: CASSLGDRGVETQYF. In DNA, the CDR3 is TGTGCCAGCAGCTTGGGGGACAGGGGGGTTGAGACCCAGTACTTC. The complete variable domain, with remaining parts taken from reference TRBV5-4 and TRBJ2-5, reads ETGVTQSPTHLIKTRGQQVTLRCSSQSGHNTVSWYQQALGQGPQFIFQYYREEENGRGNFPPRFSGLQFPNYSSELNVNALELDDSALYLCASSLGDRGVETQYFGPGTRLLVL.

The rearrangement joins TRBV5-1 to TRBJ2-7, with TRBD1 matching over 7 bases. Germline lookup yields CDR1 SGHRS and CDR2 YFSETQ. Trimming at V came to 0 bases and at J to 7 bases, leaving 7 bases not matched to a gene. The CDR3 spans 14 residues. As DNA, the CDR3 is TGCGCCAGCAGCTTGGCCGGGACAGCCGCAGAGCAGTACTTC. Encoded protein: CASSLAGTAAEQYF.

This clone has only a few counts. Written as DNA, the CDR3 is TGCAGCGTAAAGCAGTCTGGGAGCAATCAGCCCCAGCATTTT. Its translation is CSVKQSGSNQPQHF. The chain joins TRBV29-1 to TRBJ1-5; D unresolved. Germline V CDR1 and CDR2: SQVTM, ANQGSEA. There are 14 residues in the CDR3. Trimming took 6 bases from V and 1 from J, leaving 13 bases between them.